Below, 15 T cell receptor beta chains from the same sample are listed, as sequenced in a study of cytomegalovirus exposure and HLA in healthy donors. Assay: immunoSEQ multiplex PCR; the TCRdb copy retains only in-frame clones and omits some. The table has roughly 60,000 clones, roughly 94% seen once. Sequencing was carried out using PBMCs. The receptors originated from a man aged 18 to 29 in good health and CMV-seronegative.

The chain recombines TRBV27 with TRBJ2-6; D unresolved. Germline assignment: CDR1 MNHEY and CDR2 SMNVEV (reference sequence). This CDR3 has 17 amino acids. Trimming took off 0 bases at V and 2 bases at J, with 11 bases between the two ends. The CDR3 protein is CASSLSIRSTGANVLTF. In DNA, the CDR3 is TGTGCCAGCAGTTTATCGATCCGGAGCACTGGGGCCAACGTCCTGACTTTC.

V is TRBV27 and J is TRBJ1-1; D remains unclear. From germline, CDR1 is MNHEY and CDR2 SMNVEV (reference sequence). The CDR3 contains 11 residues. The germline V and J ends were trimmed by 5 bases and 4 bases, with 5 bases remaining between them. Here the CDR3 DNA reads TGTGCCAGCAGTCTCGGCACTGAAGCTTTCTTT. Its protein is CASSLGTEAFF.

The chain has TRBV2 and TRBJ1-1, with D unclear. The ends were cut back, 7 bases at V and 2 bases at J, with 14 bases in the middle. Germline CDR1 reads SNHLY; CDR2 reads FYNNEI. The CDR3 consists of 14 residues. DNA for the CDR3: TGTGCCAGCAAAAGGTCAGGTGCAAACACTGAAGCTTTCTTT. Encoded protein: CASKRSGANTEAFF. Based on the CDR3 plus reference TRBV2 and TRBJ1-1, the full variable domain is EPEVTQTPSHQVTQMGQEVILRCVPISNHLYFYWYRQILGQKVEFLVSFYNNEISEKSEIFDDQFSVERPDGSNFTLKIRSTKLEDSAMYFCASKRSGANTEAFFGQGTRLTVV.

This chain joins TRBV2 and TRBJ2-2, with D perhaps matching TRBD1 (6 bases). The CDR3 sequence is 14 residues long. The germline V gene has CDR1 SNHLY and CDR2 FYNNEI. V lost 7 bases and J 5 bases, leaving 14 bases between the germline ends. DNA of the CDR3: TGTGCCAGCACAAAACAGGGTATTACCGGGGAGCTGTTTTTT. Translation: CASTKQGITGELFF.

The gene calls are TRBV9 and TRBJ2-7, with D unclear. The CDR3 is 14 residues long. Germline V gene data show CDR1 as SGDLS and CDR2 as YYNGEE. Between the trimmed V and J ends, which lost 7 bases and 2 bases, there was a span of 16 bases. The CDR3 region has the DNA TGTGCCAGCCCTGAAATGACTTTTCCCTACGAGCAGTACTTC. This gives the protein CASPEMTFPYEQYF. Full variable domain (missing parts from reference TRBV9 and TRBJ2-7): DSGVTQTPKHLITATGQRVTLRCSPRSGDLSVYWYQQSLDQGLQFLIQYYNGEERAKGNILERFSAQQFPDLHSELNLSSLELGDSALYFCASPEMTFPYEQYFGPGTRLTVT.

V usage is TRBV5-4 and J usage is TRBJ1-1, with TRBD1 matching 7 bases. Germline V gives CDR1 SGHNT, CDR2 YYREEE (reference sequence). This CDR3 spans 12 amino acids. V shed 4 bases, J shed 5 bases, and the junction held 2 bases outside the gene matches. The CDR3 coding sequence is TGTGCCAGCAGCCGGGACAGAACTGAAGCTTTCTTT. Its protein is CASSRDRTEAFF.

The chain links TRBV11-3 to TRBJ2-5; 9 nucleotides line up with TRBD1. Germline assignment: CDR1 SGHNT and CDR2 YENEEA. V trimming: 2 bases; J trimming: 4 bases; junction bases outside the gene matches: 5. CDR3 size: 15 residues. For the CDR3, the DNA is TGTGCCAGCAGCTTAAGGGACAGGGCGATAGAGACCCAGTACTTC. This gives the protein CASSLRDRAIETQYF.

This sequence joins TRBV5-4 and TRBJ2-7, with 9 bases that match TRBD1. The CDR3 runs to 15 residues. CDR1 is SGHNT and CDR2 is YYREEE in the germline V gene (reference sequence). J lost 2 bases, V lost 4 bases, and 7 bases had no gene match. CDR3 DNA: TGTGCCAGCAGCCCGGGACAGGGCGGGCCCTACGAGCAGTACTTC. Its translation: CASSPGQGGPYEQYF.

V usage is TRBV27 and J usage is TRBJ2-4; D is ambiguous. Trimming removed 3 bases at V and 9 bases at J, with 6 bases between. Germline values: CDR1 MNHEY, CDR2 SMNVEV (reference sequence). The CDR3 is 11 residues long. CDR3 bases: TGTGCCAGCAGTTTCGGTGGCATTCAGTACTTC. Its protein is CASSFGGIQYF.

The rearrangement joins TRBV6-1 to TRBJ1-1; D gene unclear. CDR1 is MNHNS, CDR2 SASEGT, per germline. The CDR3 extends over 14 amino acids. V lost 6 bases and J lost 5, with 16 bases in between. CDR3 residues: CASRKVGEGTEAFF. The CDR3 coding sequence is TGTGCCAGCAGGAAGGTTGGGGAGGGTACTGAAGCTTTCTTT.

The chain uses TRBV7-2 and TRBJ2-7; a weak D match, TRBD1 (5 bases). The V end lost 2 bases, the J end lost 6 bases, and 14 bases lay between the germline ends. Germline values: CDR1 SGHTA, CDR2 FQGNSA. The CDR3 runs to 14 residues. The CDR3 DNA reads TGTGCCAGCAGCTTATATCAGGGAAGTGGCGAGCAGTACTTC. It specifies CASSLYQGSGEQYF.

The chain uses TRBV6-5 and TRBJ1-3, with D maybe TRBD1 (5 bases). V lost 7 bases and J lost 1, with 5 bases in between. The germline V gene encodes CDR1 MNHEY and CDR2 SVGAGI. The CDR3 covers 12 residues. CDR3 in amino acids: CASTGSGNTIYF. CDR3 DNA sequence: TGTGCCAGCACAGGGTCTGGAAACACCATATATTTT.

The chain carries TRBV7-2 and TRBJ2-5, with TRBD2 matching 7 bases. Unmatched junction bases numbered 12, after V lost 4 bases and J lost 7 bases. Looked up from germline, CDR1 is SGHTA and CDR2 is FQGNSA. This CDR3 has 15 residues. The CDR3 is CASSSSAGPGGTQYF. CDR3 nucleotide sequence: TGTGCCAGCAGCTCTTCCGCCGGGCCGGGAGGGACCCAGTACTTC.

This clone is a singleton in its sample. V gene TRBV7-6 combines with J gene TRBJ1-5; D is ambiguous. Germline CDR1 SGHVS, CDR2 FNYEAQ. The V and J ends lost 5 bases and 7 bases respectively, with 18 bases between them. The CDR3 consists of 15 residues. As DNA, the CDR3 is TGTGCCAGCAGCCCCTCTATTGGAGGGTCGCAGCCCCAGCATTTT. It yields the protein CASSPSIGGSQPQHF.

A single count supports this clone. The genes are TRBV5-4 and TRBJ1-1; TRBD1 matches at 8 bases. The CDR3 spans 16 residues. Germline V gives CDR1 SGHNT, CDR2 YYREEE (reference sequence). Trimming took 3 bases from V and 0 from J; bases not matched to a gene: 7. CDR3 DNA sequence: TGTGCCAGCAGCTCGAGCCGGGACAGGTTGAACACTGAAGCTTTCTTT. Its translation: CASSSSRDRLNTEAFF.